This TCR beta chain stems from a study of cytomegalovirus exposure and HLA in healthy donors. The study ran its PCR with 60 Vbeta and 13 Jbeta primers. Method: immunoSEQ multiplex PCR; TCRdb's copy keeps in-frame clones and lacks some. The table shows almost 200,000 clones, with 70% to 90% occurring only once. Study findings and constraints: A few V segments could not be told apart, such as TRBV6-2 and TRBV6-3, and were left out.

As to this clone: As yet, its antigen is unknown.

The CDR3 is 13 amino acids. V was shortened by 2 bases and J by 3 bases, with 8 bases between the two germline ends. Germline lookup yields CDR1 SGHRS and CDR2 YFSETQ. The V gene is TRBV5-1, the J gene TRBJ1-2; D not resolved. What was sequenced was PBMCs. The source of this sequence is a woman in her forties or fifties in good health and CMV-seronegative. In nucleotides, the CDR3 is TGCGCCAGCAGCTTCAGCGGAGACTATGGCTACACCTTC. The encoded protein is CASSFSGDYGYTF.